This T cell receptor beta chain originates from a study of T-cell reconstitution after alpha-beta-depleted transplantation in children. Germline CDR1 reads LGHNA; CDR2 reads YNFKEQ. With 3 bases removed from V and 0 bases from J, the gap between germline ends came to 12 bases. This CDR3 is built from 16 residues. As for this clonotype: Antigen unknown.

Unique molecular identifiers were used in preparing the TCRbeta library. TCRdb reprocessed the PCR reads with MiXCR, giving one entry per CDR3 protein. The profile covers a few hundred thousand distinct CDR3 sequences, with 25% to 30% appearing a single time and under 45% taken by the ten largest. Findings and caveats of the study: Newly produced T cells mostly provided counts and TCRbeta diversity after one year, as hyperexpanded clones declined. There were reportedly several hundred expanded graft clones from which alpha-beta T cells came about two months after transplant.

The material was PBMCs, obtained before TCRalphabeta/CD19-depleted stem cell transplant. This TCR derives from a boy younger than two with Wiskott-Aldrich syndrome, due to receive a stem cell transplant. The V call is TRBV4-2, the J call TRBJ1-5; D remains unclear. The CDR3 DNA reads as TGTGCCAGCAGCCATATTCAGTTAAATAGCAATCAGCCCCAGCATTTT. This gives the protein CASSHIQLNSNQPQHF.